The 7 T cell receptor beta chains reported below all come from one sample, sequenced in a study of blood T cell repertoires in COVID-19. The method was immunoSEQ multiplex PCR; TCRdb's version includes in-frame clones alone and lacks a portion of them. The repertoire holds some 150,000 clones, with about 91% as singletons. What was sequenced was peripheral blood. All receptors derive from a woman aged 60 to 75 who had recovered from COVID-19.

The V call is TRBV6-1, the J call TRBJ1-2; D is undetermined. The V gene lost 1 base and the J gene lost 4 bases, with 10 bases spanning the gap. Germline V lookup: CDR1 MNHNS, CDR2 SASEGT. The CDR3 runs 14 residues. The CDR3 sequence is CASSEGANGYGYTF. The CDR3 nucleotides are TGTGCCAGCAGTGAAGGGGCAAATGGCTATGGCTACACCTTC.

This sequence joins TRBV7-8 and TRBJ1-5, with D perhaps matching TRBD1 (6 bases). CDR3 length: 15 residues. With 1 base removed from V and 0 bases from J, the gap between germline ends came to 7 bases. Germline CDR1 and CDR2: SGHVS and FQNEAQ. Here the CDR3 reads CASSLGTVSNQPQHF. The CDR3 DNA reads TGTGCCAGCAGCTTAGGGACAGTTAGCAATCAGCCCCAGCATTTT. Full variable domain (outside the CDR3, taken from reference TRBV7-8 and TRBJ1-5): GAGVSQSPRYKVAKRGQDVALRCDPISGHVSLFWYQQALGQGPEFLTYFQNEAQLDKSGLPSDRFFAERPEGSVSTLKIQRTQQEDSAVYLCASSLGTVSNQPQHFGDGTRLSIL.

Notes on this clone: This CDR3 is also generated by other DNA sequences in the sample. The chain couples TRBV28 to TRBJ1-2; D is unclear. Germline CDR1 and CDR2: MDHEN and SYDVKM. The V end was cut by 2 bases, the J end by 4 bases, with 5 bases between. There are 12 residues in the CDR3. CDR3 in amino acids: CASSLVSYGYTF. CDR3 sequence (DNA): TGTGCCAGCAGTTTAGTTAGCTATGGCTACACCTTC.

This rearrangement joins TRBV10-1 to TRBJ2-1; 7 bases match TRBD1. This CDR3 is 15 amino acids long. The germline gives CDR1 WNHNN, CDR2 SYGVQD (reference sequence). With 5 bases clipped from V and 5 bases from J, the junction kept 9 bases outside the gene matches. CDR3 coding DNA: TGCGCCAGCAGTCTAGGAGAGGGGGCGGACAATGAGCAGTTCTTC. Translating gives CASSLGEGADNEQFF.

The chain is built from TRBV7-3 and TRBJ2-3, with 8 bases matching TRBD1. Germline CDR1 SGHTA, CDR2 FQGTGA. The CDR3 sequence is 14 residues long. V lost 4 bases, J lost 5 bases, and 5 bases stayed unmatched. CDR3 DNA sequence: TGTGCCAGCAGCTCAAGGACAGGGAAAGATACGCAGTATTTT. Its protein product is CASSSRTGKDTQYF. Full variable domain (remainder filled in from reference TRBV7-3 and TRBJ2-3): GAGVSQTPSNKVTEKGKYVELRCDPISGHTALYWYRQSLGQGPEFLIYFQGTGAADDSGLPNDRFFAVRPEGSVSTLKIQRTERGDSAVYLCASSSRTGKDTQYFGPGTRLTVL.

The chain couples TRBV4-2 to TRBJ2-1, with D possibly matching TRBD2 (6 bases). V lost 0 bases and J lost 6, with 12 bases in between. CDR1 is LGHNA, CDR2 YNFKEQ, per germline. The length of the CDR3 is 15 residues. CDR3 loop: CASSQDRGSPNEQFF. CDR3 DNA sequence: TGTGCCAGCAGCCAAGACCGGGGGTCCCCCAATGAGCAGTTCTTC.

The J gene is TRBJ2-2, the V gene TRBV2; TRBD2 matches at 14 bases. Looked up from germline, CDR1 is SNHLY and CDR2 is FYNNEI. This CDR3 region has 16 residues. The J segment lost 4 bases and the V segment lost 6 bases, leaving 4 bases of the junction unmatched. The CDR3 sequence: CASSYGLAGGTGELFF. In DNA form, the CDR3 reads TGTGCCAGCAGCTACGGACTAGCGGGGGGCACCGGGGAGCTGTTTTTT.